Below are 10 T cell receptor beta chains sequenced from a single sample in a study of T cell changes during pregnancy in multiple sclerosis. The repertoire was sequenced with immunoSEQ multiplex PCR; TCRdb's copy has only in-frame clones and lacks some. The sample holds 30,000 to 40,000 clones, roughly 91% seen once. Sequences were derived from CD8+ T cells from peripheral blood mononuclear cells, sampled in the second trimester of pregnancy. All receptors derive from a female donor with multiple sclerosis, enrolled in a pregnancy study.

This clone has a single count. The V call is TRBV7-6, the J call TRBJ2-3, with D possibly being TRBD2 (6 bases). Trimming cost V 5 bases and J 0 bases, with 12 bases left between them. The CDR3 covers 15 residues. CDR1 and CDR2 from the germline V gene are SGHVS and FNYEAQ. This CDR3 reads CASSPRDSSTDTQYF. In DNA, the CDR3 is TGTGCCAGCAGCCCACGGGACTCTAGCACAGATACGCAGTATTTT.

This chain joins TRBV27 and TRBJ2-7; no clear D. CDR1 and CDR2 from the germline V gene are MNHEY and SMNVEV (reference sequence). The CDR3 covers 13 residues. The V gene lost 0 bases and the J gene lost 3 bases, with 6 bases spanning the gap. CDR3 sequence (DNA): TGTGCCAGCAGTTTATCCATCTACTACGAGCAGTACTTC. This gives the protein CASSLSIYYEQYF.

V usage is TRBV30 and J usage is TRBJ1-2; D unresolved. This CDR3 is 14 amino acids long. Germline CDR1 GTSNPN, CDR2 SVGIG (reference sequence). V was shortened by 0 bases and J by 3 bases, with 11 bases between the two germline ends. CDR3 protein: CAWSVQSEYYGYTF. DNA of the CDR3: TGTGCCTGGAGTGTACAGTCGGAATACTATGGCTACACCTTC.

This sequence joins TRBV6-5 and TRBJ1-2; a weak D match, TRBD1 (5 bases). CDR3 length: 15 amino acids. V lost 0 bases, J lost 2 bases, and 10 bases lay in between. Germline loops: CDR1 MNHEY, CDR2 SVGAGI. This CDR3 reads CASSYSGGWNYGYTF. CDR3 nucleotides: TGTGCCAGCAGTTACTCGGGGGGATGGAACTATGGCTACACCTTC.

This chain uses TRBV19 with TRBJ2-7; weak D call: TRBD1 (6 bases). The V gene lost 4 bases and the J gene lost 2 bases, with 15 bases spanning the gap. The length of the CDR3 is 15 residues. The germline V gene has CDR1 LNHDA and CDR2 SQIVND (reference sequence). CDR3 sequence (DNA): TGTGCCAGTAGTAGGGTGGCAGGGGAAACCTACGAGCAGTACTTC. It yields the protein CASSRVAGETYEQYF.

The chain couples TRBV7-3 to TRBJ2-2; 7 nucleotides line up with TRBD1. This CDR3 has 15 residues. Unmatched junction bases numbered 4, after V lost 5 bases and J lost 1 base. Germline V gene sequence: CDR1 SGHTA, CDR2 FQGTGA. The CDR3 region has the DNA TGTGCCAGCAGCACGGGACAGATGAACACCGGGGAGCTGTTTTTT. This codes for CASSTGQMNTGELFF.

The chain joins TRBV11-1 to TRBJ2-1; possible D gene TRBD1, 5 bases. Germline assignment: CDR1 SGHAT and CDR2 FQDESV (reference sequence). The CDR3 runs 15 residues. V lost 0 bases and J 4 bases, leaving 10 bases between the germline ends. The chain's CDR3 is CASSLALTDYNEQFF. The CDR3 bases are TGTGCCAGCAGCTTAGCCCTGACAGATTACAATGAGCAGTTCTTC.

The chain is built from TRBV5-8 and TRBJ1-4; D is unresolved. This CDR3 is 16 amino acids long. Germline values: CDR1 SGHTS, CDR2 YDEGEE. V gave up 2 bases and J gave up 5 bases, with 16 bases separating them. The CDR3 coding sequence is TGTGCCAGCAGCTTAAGATCTATGAGAGGCAATGAAAAACTGTTTTTT. Protein: CASSLRSMRGNEKLFF.

The table lists this clone with a count of one. This sequence joins TRBV11-3 and TRBJ2-7, with 7 bases that match TRBD1. The V and J ends lost 5 bases and 2 bases, in that order; junction bases with no gene match: 6. Per the germline V gene, CDR1 is SGHNT and CDR2 is YENEEA. This CDR3 region has 14 residues. The CDR3 DNA follows: TGTGCCAGCAGCCCCGGGGACAGAACCTACGAGCAGTACTTC. Translating it yields CASSPGDRTYEQYF.

This chain connects TRBV11-2 to TRBJ2-7, with D possibly matching TRBD1 (6 bases). Germline CDR1 reads SGHAT; CDR2 reads FQNNGV. This CDR3 comprises 14 residues. V was shortened by 3 bases and J by 6 bases, with 15 bases between the two germline ends. The CDR3 DNA reads TGTGCCAGCAGCTTCCGGGCAGGGGCGGGCGAGCAGTACTTC. Translating it yields CASSFRAGAGEQYF.